One sample yielded the 18 T cell receptor beta chains listed below, sequenced in a study of blood T cells in healthy people across ages. It was with a sample-barcoded 5' primer and a J-beta primer mix that a second PCR of roughly 7 to 12 cycles was run. In TCRdb, the 5' RACE reads were re-called with MiXCR into one record per CDR3 protein. Of 450,000 to 600,000 distinct CDR3 sequences in the sample, about 27% are singletons; the top ten hold over 3.5%. These records were also assigned to another study, of T cells of mothers and their children.

Material: blood. All receptors derive from a boy aged 2 to 9 in good health.

V and J are TRBV7-2 and TRBJ2-3; 14 bases align to TRBD2. The CDR3 length is 18 residues. Germline loops: CDR1 SGHTA, CDR2 FQGNSA. V trimming: 4 bases; J trimming: 4 bases; junction bases outside the gene matches: 10. The chain's CDR3 is CASSSLGLAGGGADTQYF. CDR3 DNA: TGTGCCAGCAGCTCCCTCGGACTAGCGGGAGGAGGCGCAGATACGCAGTATTTT.

The genes are TRBV7-9 and TRBJ2-5; D perhaps matches TRBD2 (6 bases). With the DNA end fitting TRBJ2-1 better, the J assignment may be wrong. CDR1 SEHNR and CDR2 FQNEAQ come from the germline V gene (reference sequence). This CDR3 has 16 residues. CDR3: CASSLGGQGGWDEQFF. In nucleotides, the CDR3 is TGTGCCAGCAGCTTAGGCGGCCAGGGAGGTTGGGATGAGCAGTTCTTC.

V gene TRBV6-2 or TRBV6-3 combines with J gene TRBJ2-1; 10 bases are a match to TRBD2. V lost 7 bases, J lost 6 bases, and 9 bases stayed unmatched. This CDR3 is built from 15 residues. CDR1 is MNHEY, CDR2 SVGEGT, per germline. CDR3 sequence reads: CASIEGLAALNEQFF. The CDR3 nucleotides are TGTGCCAGCATCGAAGGACTAGCGGCACTCAATGAGCAGTTCTTC.

This clonotype turned up a few times. This sequence joins TRBV27 and TRBJ1-2, with TRBD1 matching 9 bases. CDR1 is MNHEY, CDR2 SMNVEV, per germline (reference sequence). J was trimmed by 5 bases and V by 3 bases; bases with no gene match: 4. The CDR3 totals 14 residues. The CDR3 sequence: CASSLRGQGYGYTF. In DNA form, the CDR3 reads TGTGCCAGCAGTTTGAGGGGACAGGGTTATGGCTACACCTTC.

The V call is TRBV19, the J call TRBJ1-6; possibly TRBD1 for D (5 bases). Trimming took 3 bases from V and 7 from J, leaving 13 bases between them. Germline values: CDR1 LNHDA, CDR2 SQIVND (reference sequence). The CDR3 spans 15 residues. The CDR3 protein is CASSISGDVNSPLHF. DNA for the CDR3: TGTGCCAGTAGTATCTCGGGGGATGTCAATTCACCCCTCCACTTT.

The rearrangement joins TRBV14 to TRBJ2-5, with 9 bases that match TRBD1. Germline CDR1 SGHDN, CDR2 FVKESK. J was trimmed by 4 bases and V by 5 bases; bases with no gene match: 8. The CDR3 totals 15 residues. The CDR3 is CASSFPGTGRETQYF. CDR3 DNA: TGTGCCAGCAGCTTCCCCGGGACAGGGAGAGAGACCCAGTACTTC.

This clonotype was detected a few times. This chain links TRBV29-1 with TRBJ2-7; D not resolved. The germline V gene encodes CDR1 SQVTM and CDR2 ANQGSEA. The CDR3 extends over 10 amino acids. The V end lost 5 bases, the J end lost 4 bases, and 6 bases lay between the germline ends. CDR3 nucleotide sequence: TGCAGCGTTAGGTCTTACGAGCAGTACTTC. It translates to CSVRSYEQYF.

The chain recombines TRBV20-1 with TRBJ1-2, with D tentatively TRBD1 (5 bases). CDR3 length: 12 amino acids. V was clipped by 5 bases and J by 6 bases, with 13 bases between them. Germline lookup yields CDR1 DFQATT and CDR2 SNEGSKA (reference sequence). This CDR3 reads CSAGRGSDGYTF. CDR3 bases: TGCAGTGCTGGGAGGGGATCGGATGGCTACACCTTC.

The chain carries TRBV12-3 or TRBV12-4 and TRBJ1-1; maybe TRBD1 (5 bases). The CDR3 is 16 residues long. With 4 bases removed from V and 1 base from J, the gap between germline ends came to 16 bases. CDR3 residues: CASSSPRVQRNTEAFF. CDR3 sequence (DNA): TGTGCCAGCAGTTCCCCCAGGGTGCAAAGGAACACTGAAGCTTTCTTT.

This clonotype showed up just a few times. V is TRBV20-1 and J is TRBJ2-1; tentatively, D is TRBD1 or TRBD2 (6 bases each). V lost 3 bases and J lost 9, with 15 bases in between. There are 13 residues in the CDR3. Per the germline V gene, CDR1 is DFQATT and CDR2 is SNEGSKA (reference sequence). The CDR3 DNA follows: TGCAGTGCTAGGGGGGCTAGCGCGGGTGAGCAGTTCTTC. Protein: CSARGASAGEQFF.

This chain links TRBV29-1 with TRBJ2-3; TRBD1 agrees at 8 bases. After removal of 7 bases from V and 3 bases from J, the junction contained 3 bases not matched to a gene. Germline CDR1 is SQVTM and CDR2 is ANQGSEA. The CDR3 is 12 residues long. CDR3 sequence: CSAGQGTDTQYF. The CDR3 nucleotides are TGCAGCGCCGGACAGGGAACAGATACGCAGTATTTT.

This clonotype was counted only a few times. The chain carries TRBV29-1 and TRBJ2-7; the D gene is possibly TRBD2 (7 bases). This CDR3 contains 19 residues. CDR1 and CDR2 from the germline V gene are SQVTM and ANQGSEA. V was clipped by 6 bases and J by 2 bases, with 32 bases between them. CDR3: CSVGGGVMTFGRSTYEQYF. The CDR3 DNA reads as TGCAGCGTGGGAGGGGGGGTAATGACTTTCGGGAGGTCGACCTACGAGCAGTACTTC.

The chain uses TRBV7-2 and TRBJ2-1; either TRBD1 or TRBD2 may supply D (5 bases each). This CDR3 contains 14 residues. Trimming took off 3 bases at V and 7 bases at J, with 13 bases between the two ends. The germline gives CDR1 SGHTA, CDR2 FQGNSA. The CDR3 reads CASSFSQGPNEQFF. CDR3 nucleotides: TGTGCCAGCAGCTTCTCGCAGGGACCGAATGAGCAGTTCTTC.

The rearrangement links TRBV6-2 or TRBV6-3 to TRBJ1-4; 7 bases are shared with TRBD1. CDR3 length: 16 amino acids. With 0 bases clipped from V and 6 bases from J, the junction kept 7 bases outside the gene matches. Germline-derived CDR1 and CDR2 are MNHEY and SVGEGT. The CDR3 loop is CASSYSGGARDEKLFF. In DNA, the CDR3 is TGTGCCAGCAGTTACTCAGGGGGCGCTCGGGATGAAAAACTGTTTTTT.

V usage is TRBV2 and J usage is TRBJ2-1, with D perhaps TRBD2 (6 bases). With 3 bases removed from V and 4 bases from J, the gap between germline ends came to 13 bases. Germline lookup yields CDR1 SNHLY and CDR2 FYNNEI. CDR3 size: 15 residues. CDR3 nucleotides: TGTGCCAGCAGTGATGGCCTAGCGAATTACAATGAGCAGTTCTTC. It is translated as CASSDGLANYNEQFF. Complete variable domain (other parts from reference TRBV2 and TRBJ2-1): EPEVTQTPSHQVTQMGQEVILRCVPISNHLYFYWYRQILGQKVEFLVSFYNNEISEKSEIFDDQFSVERPDGSNFTLKIRSTKLEDSAMYFCASSDGLANYNEQFFGPGTRLTVL.

This clonotype has just a few counts. The chain carries TRBV18 and TRBJ1-1, with D possibly TRBD1 on 5 matching bases. The CDR3 totals 16 residues. V lost 4 bases, J lost 1 base, and 16 bases lay in between. CDR1 and CDR2 (germline): KGHSH, LQKENI. The CDR3 is CASSHNKGPGNTEAFF. DNA of the CDR3: TGTGCCAGCTCACACAATAAGGGGCCGGGGAACACTGAAGCTTTCTTT.

This chain uses TRBV6-1 with TRBJ2-5; D unclear. The DNA matches TRBJ2-7 better at its end, which makes the J call doubtful. The germline gives CDR1 MNHNS, CDR2 SASEGT. This CDR3 spans 14 amino acids. The CDR3 DNA follows: TGTGCCAGGGGGTCCGGTAACCCCACCTACGAGCAGTACTTC. Protein: CARGSGNPTYEQYF.

This chain uses TRBV6-1 with TRBJ1-4; 9 nucleotides line up with TRBD1. Germline values: CDR1 MNHNS, CDR2 SASEGT. The CDR3 contains 17 residues. After removal of 2 bases from V and 2 bases from J, the junction contained 6 bases not matched to a gene. DNA of the CDR3: TGTGCCAGCAGTGAAAGGACAGGGGTCGGGACTAATGAAAAACTGTTTTTT. Its protein product is CASSERTGVGTNEKLFF.